This is a list of T cell receptor beta chains from one sample in a study of blood T cell repertoires in COVID-19. Data came from immunoSEQ multiplex PCR; TCRdb stores just in-frame clones and leaves some out. Of about 80,000 clones listed, approximately 88% are singletons. The sequencing sample was made of peripheral blood. The receptors stem from a man between 65 and 85 years old with acute or convalescent COVID-19. Each CDR3 is given with its conserved first and last residue.

v_call: TRBV7-2
cdr3_aa: CASSLWSDRRNEQFF

v_call: TRBV28
cdr3_aa: CASSSGTANSPLHF

v_call: TRBV19
cdr3_aa: CASSSNRGTRDEQFF

v_call: TRBV11-2
cdr3_aa: CASSPKLRGRSSEKLFF

v_call: TRBV18
cdr3_aa: CASSLGGTGELFF

v_call: TRBV5-4
cdr3_aa: CASSLDRGNTEAFF

v_call: TRBV7-9
cdr3_aa: CASSLQGTGELFF

v_call: TRBV28
cdr3_aa: CASSSTLGAGRYYEQYF

v_call: TRBV4-2
cdr3_aa: CASSQDQAGEPYF

v_call: TRBV5-1
cdr3_aa: CASSLGTGGAGEKLFF

v_call: TRBV11-2
cdr3_aa: CASSLGLAALETQYF

v_call: TRBV19
cdr3_aa: CASSRRLAVDTDTQYF

v_call: TRBV6-4
cdr3_aa: CASLGQSNQPQHF

v_call: TRBV5-4
cdr3_aa: CASSRGGASSYNEQFF

v_call: TRBV7-9
cdr3_aa: CASSLTSGGNYEQYF

v_call: TRBV3-1/TRBV3-2
cdr3_aa: CASSQGPTGYNEQFF

v_call: TRBV19
cdr3_aa: CASSSRTGEIYGYTF

v_call: TRBV5-4
cdr3_aa: CASSRPAQGIDTQYF

v_call: TRBV6-5
cdr3_aa: CASSYGVASEQFF

v_call: TRBV5-1
cdr3_aa: CASRTWGGYSTDTQYF

v_call: TRBV27
cdr3_aa: CASSLSIGTRQRNEQFF

v_call: TRBV3-1/TRBV3-2
cdr3_aa: CASSYDSLNEKLFF

v_call: TRBV30
cdr3_aa: CAWREGNTEAFF

v_call: TRBV10-2
cdr3_aa: CATSALAGAGTYEQYF

v_call: TRBV19
cdr3_aa: CASSIGGGGNQPQHF

v_call: TRBV6-5
cdr3_aa: CASSYREEGTYEQYF

v_call: TRBV30
cdr3_aa: CAWRRTGQNSPLHF

v_call: TRBV5-1
cdr3_aa: CASSPPSGNEQFF

v_call: TRBV6-5
cdr3_aa: CASGRTARNNEQFF

v_call: TRBV6-2/TRBV6-3
cdr3_aa: CASSYSPGTVFPGELFF

v_call: TRBV18
cdr3_aa: CASSRQNMDQPQHF

v_call: TRBV7-5
cdr3_aa: CARSREGGAWSEAFF

v_call: TRBV5-6
cdr3_aa: CASSAGTGVIKTEAFF

v_call: TRBV2
cdr3_aa: CASSAKGISSYGYTF

v_call: TRBV12-3/TRBV12-4
cdr3_aa: CANKYSGANVLTF

v_call: TRBV18
cdr3_aa: CASSPSGGGYEQYF

v_call: TRBV19
cdr3_aa: CASSPPRGTKAGKLFF

v_call: TRBV5-1
cdr3_aa: CASSFRGQTNTEAFF

v_call: TRBV27
cdr3_aa: CASSPFGDRGSGELFF

v_call: TRBV7-2
cdr3_aa: CASSLATGLAGGPSYEQYF

v_call: TRBV15
cdr3_aa: CATSSTGGTDTQYF

v_call: TRBV11-2
cdr3_aa: CASSPSRSNTEAFF

v_call: TRBV18
cdr3_aa: CASSPNSYEQYF